The 7 T cell receptor beta chains below all came from one sample that was sequenced in a study of shared clonotypes between healthy human individuals. TCRdb's copy holds only in-frame clones and misses some; the assay was immunoSEQ multiplex PCR. In the table there are approximately 1,500,000 clones, 95% to 99% of which are singletons. Material: naive CD4+ T cells sorted from blood. Subset here: CD45RA+ positively selected. These receptors all stem from a man aged 25 to 40 in good health.

This chain joins TRBV7-9 and TRBJ2-7, with D unclear. This CDR3 is 11 amino acids long. CDR1 and CDR2 (germline): SEHNR, FQNEAQ (reference sequence). Trimming shortened V by 8 bases and J by 6 bases, and 11 bases separated the two germline ends. In DNA form, the CDR3 reads TGTGCCAGCCAATCTCGGGTCGAGCAGTACTTC. Its translation: CASQSRVEQYF.

As for this clone: The sample has other DNA sequences that encode this CDR3 too. The V call is TRBV15, the J call TRBJ2-5; D call uncertain. CDR1 and CDR2 (germline): LNHNV, YYDKDF (reference sequence). The CDR3 is 12 amino acids. The V end was cut by 3 bases, the J end by 2 bases, with 4 bases between. The CDR3 protein is CATSRGQETQYF. The CDR3 DNA reads TGTGCCACCAGCAGGGGACAAGAGACCCAGTACTTC.

This clone was observed once. The chain joins TRBV10-3 to TRBJ1-1, with D unresolved. V was cut by 6 bases and J by 2 bases, with 4 bases left in between. Germline V lookup: CDR1 ENHRY, CDR2 SYGVKD. The CDR3 has 11 residues. The CDR3 sequence: CAIRDNTEAFF. The CDR3 nucleotides read TGTGCCATCAGGGATAACACTGAAGCTTTCTTT.

V usage is TRBV2 and J usage is TRBJ2-7, with 9 bases identical to TRBD1. The junction had 5 bases not matched to a gene; V was cut back by 5 bases and J by 3 bases. The CDR3 totals 14 residues. CDR1 is SNHLY and CDR2 is FYNNEI in the germline V gene. The CDR3 nucleotides are TGTGCCAGCAGTCCCGGGACAGGGAACTACGAGCAGTACTTC. As protein: CASSPGTGNYEQYF.

The rearrangement links TRBV7-6 to TRBJ1-1; tentatively, D is TRBD1 (5 bases). From germline, CDR1 is SGHVS and CDR2 FNYEAQ. V lost 5 bases and J lost 1, with 14 bases in between. The CDR3 length is 15 residues. CDR3 loop: CASSPPRAKNTEAFF. The CDR3 DNA reads TGTGCCAGCAGCCCCCCCAGGGCGAAGAACACTGAAGCTTTCTTT.

The chain recombines TRBV10-3 with TRBJ2-3; D is perhaps TRBD2 (6 bases). Looked up from germline, CDR1 is ENHRY and CDR2 is SYGVKD. V shed 10 bases and J shed 4 bases, with 18 bases lying between them. CDR3 size: 14 residues. The CDR3 sequence is CATQEGGRADTQYF. The CDR3 bases are TGTGCCACCCAGGAGGGAGGTCGGGCAGATACGCAGTATTTT.

The gene calls are TRBV7-9 and TRBJ2-7; a possible D gene is TRBD1 (5 bases). The CDR3 is 12 amino acids. Trimming removed 1 base from V and 9 bases from J, with 10 bases in between. Germline V gene lookup returns CDR1 SEHNR and CDR2 FQNEAQ (reference sequence). The CDR3 protein is CASSLEGTGQYF. CDR3 DNA: TGTGCCAGCAGCTTAGAAGGAACAGGGCAGTACTTC.